The 2 T cell receptor beta chains below come from one sample, sequenced in a study of T-cell memory formation after mild COVID-19 (dated by TCRdb to the early 2020s). The receptor library was made with 5' RACE. These reads were obtained on an Illumina NovaSeq 6000. TCRdb applied fastp at Q25 and MiXCR to the public reads, then kept only in-frame beta chains. A single entry per CDR3 protein holds the most common genes and DNA from its merged rows. This sample comprises about 470,000 distinct CDR3 sequences, approximately 23% of them detected only once. The ten largest clones capture around 13% of the sample. Sequenced material: PBMCs or a T cell subset sorted from them (not recorded which). All receptors derive from an adult woman who had mild COVID-19 (a few samples of this study predate the infection). The sample titles of this study are shuffled in the database, so cell type and time point are left out; the donor was told from shared clones.

The chain employs TRBV29-1 and TRBJ1-4, with D maybe TRBD1 (5 bases). Germline V lookup: CDR1 SQVTM, CDR2 ANQGSEA. The CDR3 runs 12 residues. Trimming shortened V by 7 bases and J by 3 bases, and 9 bases separated the two germline ends. In nucleotides, the CDR3 is TGCAGCGGCAGCAGGGCTAATGAAAAACTGTTTTTT. Translation gives CSGSRANEKLFF.

The rearrangement joins TRBV7-9 to TRBJ1-6, with a weak D call TRBD1 (6 bases). Germline CDR1 and CDR2: SEHNR and FQNEAQ (reference sequence). The CDR3 runs 18 residues. V was cut by 4 bases and J by 0 bases, with 16 bases left in between. The CDR3 DNA is TGTGCCAGCAGCTCCGGGACACCGATTAGCTCCTATAATTCACCCCTCCACTTT. This sequence encodes CASSSGTPISSYNSPLHF.